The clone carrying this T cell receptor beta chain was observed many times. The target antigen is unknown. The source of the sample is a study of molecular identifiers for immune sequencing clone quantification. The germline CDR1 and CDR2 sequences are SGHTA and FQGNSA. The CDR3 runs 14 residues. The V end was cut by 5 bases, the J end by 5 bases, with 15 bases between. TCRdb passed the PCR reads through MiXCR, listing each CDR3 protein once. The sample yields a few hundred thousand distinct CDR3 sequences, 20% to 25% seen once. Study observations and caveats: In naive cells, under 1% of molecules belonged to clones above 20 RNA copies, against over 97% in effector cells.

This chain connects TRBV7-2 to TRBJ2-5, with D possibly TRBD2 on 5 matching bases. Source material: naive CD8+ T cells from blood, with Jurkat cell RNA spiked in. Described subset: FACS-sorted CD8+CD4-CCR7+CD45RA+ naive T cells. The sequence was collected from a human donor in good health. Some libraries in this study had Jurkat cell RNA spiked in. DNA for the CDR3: TGTGCCAGCAGCAACCTTGGACTCCCGGAGACCCAGTACTTC. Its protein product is CASSNLGLPETQYF.